This TCR beta chain derives from a study of shared clonotypes between healthy human individuals (dated by TCRdb to 2018 to 2021). About the full investigation: Two women and three men aged 18 to 49 years were included in the cohort. For each donor, CD4 naive and CD4 memory were each run on three plates, CD8 naive on two plates, and CD8 memory on one plate. To estimate repertoire size and how much clonotype sharing occurs between individuals, the study deeply sequenced the blood TCR repertoires of about five healthy adults. Different laboratories and diverse techniques were used to prepare libraries and sequence TCR repertoires, to increase sequencing depth and limit assay-specific biases. Each donor's leukapheresis produced roughly between roughly 0.85 and 9.5 billion PBMCs. What the study reported, not specific to this receptor: Only blood was sampled, and tissue TCR repertoires likely differ from those in blood. Clonotypes shared by all four sorted-subset donors showed higher generation probabilities than non-shared clonotypes. Sharing across four donors was observed for around 5% of naive CD4, over 3% of naive CD8, roughly 2.3% of memory CD4, and about 0.4% of memory CD8 clonotypes. Larger estimated clonotype richness was generally found for naive subsets than for memory subsets. The small number of donors limited the genetic and exposure-history diversity represented. Rarefaction of sorted-subset datasets indicated incomplete sequencing despite the large sequencing depth. Based on pairwise subsampling, the degree of clonotype sharing among donors was expected to be affected by sequencing depth.

Donors were healthy HIV-negative adults with no recently reported acute infections or vaccinations. Every donor was a Caucasian adult residing in Nashville, Tennessee, USA. CD4+ T cells were enriched by magnetic negative selection; naive cells were then positively selected on CD45RA, and the negative fraction formed the memory subset. Blood was obtained by leukapheresis, after which PBMCs were separated by Ficoll-Histopaque density gradient centrifugation and cryopreserved in liquid nitrogen vapor phase. Purity and quantity of every magnetically sorted T cell population were checked by analytical flow cytometry. From each sorted fraction, genomic DNA was isolated and quantified by UV absorbance on a Nanodrop 2000c. Regarding this clone: Its antigen is not yet known. Qualities for individual bases were not recorded, and no much larger clone is one base off.

Using the deep immunoSEQ assay, multiplex PCR amplified TCR CDR3 regions from genomic DNA. Extracted genomic DNA from each cell subset was spread evenly across all wells of several immunoSEQ 96-well plates, with each plate serving as a replicate. For sorted subsets, each replicate PCR was loaded with about 0.2 ug genomic DNA, equivalent to some 31,000 T cell genomes. Purified libraries were measured with a Qubit 3.0 fluorometer, size-checked on a Bioanalyzer 2100, and measured again with the KAPA Library Quantification kit. Every immunoSEQ 96-well plate was sequenced on a separate single-read 150-cycle Illumina NextSeq 550 flow cell. As for the authors' bioinformatics: The immunoSEQ output contained only junctional sequences without quality scores, so filtering could not match that applied to full-length reads. To assign V/J genes and CDR3, sequences were annotated against IMGT germline references using PyIR, a Python wrapper for IgBLAST v1.9. Reads with weak V/J assignments (E-value above 1e-6), missing CDR3, stop codons, out-of-frame junctions, or ambiguous translated residues were removed. V3J clonotypes were defined as sequences sharing the same inferred V gene, J gene, and CDR3 amino acid sequence. To compute the percentage overlap between repertoires, the number of shared unique clonotypes was divided by the size of the smaller repertoire. Richness of each repertoire was evaluated using RTK rarefaction, the Chao1 estimator, and Recon v2.1 estimates of unobserved clonotypes. OLGA was used to compute generation probabilities for all TCRbeta clonotypes that the gDNA method yielded from a handful of donors. Imported from immuneACCESS, the table was reduced by TCRdb to in-frame sequences with V and J called. These copies leave out some clones; in studies compared against another copy, an unresolved V gene accounts for under half, and the cause of the remainder is not known. Clone size and the V and J calls come from that table; the DNA yielded D and trimming. Counted in this sample were 1,400,000 or so clones; around 98.5% of them appeared once. Over 0.3% of the sample comes from the top ten.

Taken from the germline V gene, the CDR1 and CDR2 loops are KGHSH and LQKENI. The germline ends are 14 bases apart after V is trimmed by 5 bases and J by 9 bases. Measured from the cysteine to the phenylalanine, the CDR3 is 13 residues long. Of the read, only the CDR3 DNA is kept; its 39 bases are in frame from base 1. The sample taken for sequencing was naive CD4+ T cells sorted from blood. The label giving this sample's cell subset or site can be read as: CD45RA+ positively selected. The origin of this receptor is a young man in good health. The rearrangement joined TRBV18 to TRBJ2-1; no D gene can be assigned with confidence. The DNA sequence is given as TGTGCCAGCTCATCAAAAAACACTGCTGAGCAGTTCTTC. Translation gives CASSSKNTAEQFF.